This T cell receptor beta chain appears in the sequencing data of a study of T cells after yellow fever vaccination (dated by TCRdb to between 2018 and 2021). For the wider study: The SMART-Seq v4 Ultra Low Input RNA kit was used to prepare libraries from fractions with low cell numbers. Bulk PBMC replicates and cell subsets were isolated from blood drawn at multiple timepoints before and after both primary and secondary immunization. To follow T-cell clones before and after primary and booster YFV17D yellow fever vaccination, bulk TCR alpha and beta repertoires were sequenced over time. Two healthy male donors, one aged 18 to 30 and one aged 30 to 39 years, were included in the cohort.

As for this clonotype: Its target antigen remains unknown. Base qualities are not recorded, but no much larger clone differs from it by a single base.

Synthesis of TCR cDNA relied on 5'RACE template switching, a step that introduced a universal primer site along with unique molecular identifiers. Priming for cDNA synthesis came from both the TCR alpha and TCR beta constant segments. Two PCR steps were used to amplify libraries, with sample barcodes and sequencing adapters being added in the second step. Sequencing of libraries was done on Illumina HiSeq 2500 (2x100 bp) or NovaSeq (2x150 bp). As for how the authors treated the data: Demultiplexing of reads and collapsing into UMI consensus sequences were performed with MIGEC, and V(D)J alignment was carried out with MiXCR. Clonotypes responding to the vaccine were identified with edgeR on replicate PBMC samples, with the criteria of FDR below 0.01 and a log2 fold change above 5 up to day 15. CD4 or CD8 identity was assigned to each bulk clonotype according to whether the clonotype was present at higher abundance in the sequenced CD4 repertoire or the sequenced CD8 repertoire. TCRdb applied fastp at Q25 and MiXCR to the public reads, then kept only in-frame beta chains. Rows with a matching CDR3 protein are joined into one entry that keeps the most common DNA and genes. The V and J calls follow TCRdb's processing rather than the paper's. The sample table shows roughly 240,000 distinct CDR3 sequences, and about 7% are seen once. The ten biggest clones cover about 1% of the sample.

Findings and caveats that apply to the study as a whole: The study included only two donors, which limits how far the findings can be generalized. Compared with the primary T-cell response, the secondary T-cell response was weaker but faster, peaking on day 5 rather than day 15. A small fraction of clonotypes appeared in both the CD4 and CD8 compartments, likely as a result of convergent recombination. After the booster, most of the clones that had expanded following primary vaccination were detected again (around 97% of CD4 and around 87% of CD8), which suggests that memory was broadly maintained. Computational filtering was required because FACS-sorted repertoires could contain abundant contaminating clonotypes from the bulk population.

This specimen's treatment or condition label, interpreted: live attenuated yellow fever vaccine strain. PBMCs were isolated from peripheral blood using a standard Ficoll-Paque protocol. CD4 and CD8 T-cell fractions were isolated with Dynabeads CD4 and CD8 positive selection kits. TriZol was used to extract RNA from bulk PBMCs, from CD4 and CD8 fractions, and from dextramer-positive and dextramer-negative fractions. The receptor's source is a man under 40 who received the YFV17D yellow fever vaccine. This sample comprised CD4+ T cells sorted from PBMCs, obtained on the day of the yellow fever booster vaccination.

The CDR3 region has the sequence CSAPDSQETQYF. At the DNA level, the sequence is TGCAGTGCCCCCGACTCCCAGGAGACCCAGTACTTC. The chain is assembled from TRBV20-1 and TRBJ2-5; too little of a D gene remains to name it. The germline V gene (reference sequence) provides CDR1 DFQATT and CDR2 SNEGSKA. V is shortened by 6 bases, J by 5 bases, and the region joining them spans 13 bases. From cysteine to phenylalanine, the CDR3 is 12 amino acids long. The entry retains the CDR3 DNA only, 36 bases that are in frame from base 1.